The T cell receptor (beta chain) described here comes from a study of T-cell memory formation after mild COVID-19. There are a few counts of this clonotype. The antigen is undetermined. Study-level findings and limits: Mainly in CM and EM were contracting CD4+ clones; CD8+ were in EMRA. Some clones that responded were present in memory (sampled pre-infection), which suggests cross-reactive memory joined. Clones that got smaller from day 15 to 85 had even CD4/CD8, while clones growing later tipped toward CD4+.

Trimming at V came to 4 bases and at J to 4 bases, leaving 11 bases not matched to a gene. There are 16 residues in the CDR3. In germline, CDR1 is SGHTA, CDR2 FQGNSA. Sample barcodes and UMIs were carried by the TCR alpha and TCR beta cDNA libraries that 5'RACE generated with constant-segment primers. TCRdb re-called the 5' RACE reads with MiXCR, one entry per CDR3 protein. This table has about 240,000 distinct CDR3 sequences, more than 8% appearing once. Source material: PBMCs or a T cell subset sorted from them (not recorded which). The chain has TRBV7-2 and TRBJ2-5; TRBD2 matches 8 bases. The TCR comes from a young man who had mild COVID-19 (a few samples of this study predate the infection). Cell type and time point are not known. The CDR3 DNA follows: TGTGCCAGCAGCTCTCCACGGACTAGCAGTGGAGAGACCCAGTACTTC. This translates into CASSSPRTSSGETQYF.